A single sample is the source of the 11 T cell receptor beta chains below, sequenced in a study of cytomegalovirus exposure and HLA in healthy donors. The study ran its PCR with 60 Vbeta and 13 Jbeta primers. Here immunoSEQ multiplex PCR was the method, and the copy in TCRdb shows in-frame clones only, minus some. This sample lists 100,000 to 150,000 clones; its ten largest clones have more than 1.5%. Sequenced input: PBMCs. These receptors were obtained from a man aged 18 to 30 in good health and CMV-seronegative.

J is TRBJ2-7 and V is TRBV5-1, with TRBD1 as a possible D gene (6 bases). V was cut by 2 bases and J by 1 base, with 13 bases left in between. The CDR3 is 15 amino acids. Germline CDR1 SGHRS, CDR2 YFSETQ. The CDR3 sequence: CASSFGFQGSYEQYF. CDR3 DNA: TGCGCCAGCAGCTTCGGATTTCAGGGGTCCTACGAGCAGTACTTC.

J is TRBJ1-1 and V is TRBV2; TRBD1 matches at 7 bases. The CDR3 covers 14 residues. Germline V gene sequence: CDR1 SNHLY, CDR2 FYNNEI. Trimming at V came to 6 bases and at J to 8 bases, leaving 12 bases not matched to a gene. The CDR3 nucleotides read TGTGCCAGCAGAGCTGGGACAGCCGGGGCCGAAGCTTTCTTT. Translation: CASRAGTAGAEAFF.

The chain links TRBV28 to TRBJ1-2; D remains ambiguous. Trimming pared 6 bases from V and 2 bases from J, leaving 13 bases between. CDR1 MDHEN and CDR2 SYDVKM come from the germline V gene. The CDR3 totals 14 residues. CDR3 bases: TGTGCCAGCAGCACCAGGCCGTTAAACTATGGCTACACCTTC. Translated, it gives CASSTRPLNYGYTF.

This chain joins TRBV5-5 and TRBJ1-1; 7 bases agree with TRBD1. Germline V gene lookup returns CDR1 SGHKS and CDR2 YYEKEE (reference sequence). V shed 4 bases and J 2 bases; nucleotides not matched to a gene: 5. The CDR3 runs to 14 residues. CDR3 amino acids: CASSTGALNTEAFF. The CDR3 region has the DNA TGTGCCAGCAGCACAGGGGCCCTTAACACTGAAGCTTTCTTT.

V and J are TRBV5-6 and TRBJ1-1, with a possible D match to TRBD1 (5 bases). In germline, CDR1 is SGHDT, CDR2 YYEEEE. The CDR3 has 15 amino acids. V was clipped by 4 bases and J by 1 base, with 14 bases between them. CDR3 region: CASSLEEGRNTEAFF. The CDR3 nucleotides read TGTGCCAGCAGCCTTGAGGAGGGGCGGAACACTGAAGCTTTCTTT.

The rearrangement uses TRBV27 and TRBJ1-5, with a possible D match to TRBD1 (6 bases). The CDR3 covers 15 residues. Germline V gives CDR1 MNHEY, CDR2 SMNVEV (reference sequence). Between the trimmed V and J ends, which lost 10 bases and 1 base, there was a span of 17 bases. Here the CDR3 reads CATSRTGYSNQPQHF. In DNA, the CDR3 is TGTGCCACCTCGCGTACAGGGTACAGCAATCAGCCCCAGCATTTT.

This chain uses TRBV7-3 with TRBJ2-5; 9 nucleotides agree with TRBD2. The CDR3 is 15 residues long. CDR1 SGHTA and CDR2 FQGTGA come from the germline V gene. With V trimmed by 4 bases and J by 5 bases, 8 bases remained unmatched. The CDR3 sequence: CASSSSGGPGETQYF. CDR3 DNA sequence: TGTGCCAGCAGCTCCAGCGGGGGGCCCGGGGAGACCCAGTACTTC.

The chain recombines TRBV5-6 with TRBJ2-2, with 11 bases that match TRBD2. V gave up 5 bases and J gave up 7 bases; unmatched junction bases: 10. There are 16 residues in the CDR3. The germline V gene encodes CDR1 SGHDT and CDR2 YYEEEE. The CDR3 nucleotides are TGTGCCAGCAGTTACCGACTAGCGGGGAAGGACGGGGAGCTGTTTTTT. Translated, it gives CASSYRLAGKDGELFF.

This chain joins TRBV4-1 and TRBJ2-7, with 9 positions matching TRBD2. The CDR3 is made up of 15 amino acids. With V trimmed by 0 bases and J by 4 bases, 4 bases remained unmatched. The germline gives CDR1 MGHRA, CDR2 YSYEKL. The CDR3 here is CASSQDPSGRYEQYF. In nucleotides, the CDR3 is TGCGCCAGCAGCCAAGATCCAAGCGGGAGGTACGAGCAGTACTTC.

The rearrangement joins TRBV9 to TRBJ1-3; D not resolved. CDR1 and CDR2 (germline): SGDLS, YYNGEE. V lost 0 bases and J lost 9, with 10 bases in between. The CDR3 covers 13 residues. The CDR3 region has the DNA TGTGCCAGCAGCGTAGGGTCTCTGAGCACCATATATTTT. Translation gives CASSVGSLSTIYF.

This chain joins TRBV21-1 and TRBJ2-7; the D call in the table, TRBD1, was not verified against the DNA. TRBV21-1 is flagged as a pseudogene. This CDR3 is built from 15 residues. This chain's CDR3 is CASSASQAGDYEQYF. The CDR3 nucleotides are TGTGCCAGCAGCGCCTCCCAGGCAGGGGACTACGAGCAGTACTTC.